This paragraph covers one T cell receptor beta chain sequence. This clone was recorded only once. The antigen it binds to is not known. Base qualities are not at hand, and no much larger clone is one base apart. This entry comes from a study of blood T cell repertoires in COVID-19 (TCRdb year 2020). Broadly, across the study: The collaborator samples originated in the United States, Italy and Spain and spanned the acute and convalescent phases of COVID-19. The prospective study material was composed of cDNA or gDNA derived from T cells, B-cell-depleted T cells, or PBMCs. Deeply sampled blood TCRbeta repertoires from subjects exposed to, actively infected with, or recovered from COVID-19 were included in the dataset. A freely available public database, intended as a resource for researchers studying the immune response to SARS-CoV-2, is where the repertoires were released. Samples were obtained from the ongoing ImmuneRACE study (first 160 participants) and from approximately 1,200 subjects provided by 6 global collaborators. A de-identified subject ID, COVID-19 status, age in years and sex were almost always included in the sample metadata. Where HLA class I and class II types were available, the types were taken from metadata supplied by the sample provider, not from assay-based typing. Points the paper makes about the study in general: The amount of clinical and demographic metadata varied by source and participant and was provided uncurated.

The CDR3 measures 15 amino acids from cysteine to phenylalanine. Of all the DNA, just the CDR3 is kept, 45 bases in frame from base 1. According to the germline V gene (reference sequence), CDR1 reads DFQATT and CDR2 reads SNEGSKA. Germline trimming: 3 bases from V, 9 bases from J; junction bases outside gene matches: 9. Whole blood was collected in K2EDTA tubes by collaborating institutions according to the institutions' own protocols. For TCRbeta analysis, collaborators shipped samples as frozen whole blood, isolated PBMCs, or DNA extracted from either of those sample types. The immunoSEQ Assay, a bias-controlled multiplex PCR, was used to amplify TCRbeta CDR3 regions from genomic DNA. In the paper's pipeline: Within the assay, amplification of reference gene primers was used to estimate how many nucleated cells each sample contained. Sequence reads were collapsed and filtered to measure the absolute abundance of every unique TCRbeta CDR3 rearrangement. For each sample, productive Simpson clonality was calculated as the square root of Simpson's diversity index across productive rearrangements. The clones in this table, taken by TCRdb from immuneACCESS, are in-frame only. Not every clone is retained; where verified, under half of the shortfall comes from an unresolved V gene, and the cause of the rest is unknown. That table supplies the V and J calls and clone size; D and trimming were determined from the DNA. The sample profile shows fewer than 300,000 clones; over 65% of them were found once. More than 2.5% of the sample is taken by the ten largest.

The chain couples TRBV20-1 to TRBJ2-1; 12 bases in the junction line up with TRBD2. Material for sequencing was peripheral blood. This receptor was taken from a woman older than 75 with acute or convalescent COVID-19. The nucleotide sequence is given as TGCAGTGCTAGTGCTAGCGGGAGGGCCGAGGTTGAGCAGTTCTTC. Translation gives CSASASGRAEVEQFF.